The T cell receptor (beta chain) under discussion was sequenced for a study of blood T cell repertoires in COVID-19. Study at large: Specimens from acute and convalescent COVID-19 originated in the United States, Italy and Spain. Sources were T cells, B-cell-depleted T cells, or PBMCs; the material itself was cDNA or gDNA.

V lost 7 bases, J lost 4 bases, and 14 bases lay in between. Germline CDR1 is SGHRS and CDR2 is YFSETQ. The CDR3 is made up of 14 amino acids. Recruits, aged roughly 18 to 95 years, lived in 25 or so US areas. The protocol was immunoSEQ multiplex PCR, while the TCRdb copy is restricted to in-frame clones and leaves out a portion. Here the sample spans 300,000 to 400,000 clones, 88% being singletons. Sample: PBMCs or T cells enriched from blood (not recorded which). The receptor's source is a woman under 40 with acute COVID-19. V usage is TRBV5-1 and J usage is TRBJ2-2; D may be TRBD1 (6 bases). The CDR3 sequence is CASRPRGLTGELFF. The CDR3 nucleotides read TGCGCCAGCCGTCCCAGGGGCCTCACCGGGGAGCTGTTTTTT.